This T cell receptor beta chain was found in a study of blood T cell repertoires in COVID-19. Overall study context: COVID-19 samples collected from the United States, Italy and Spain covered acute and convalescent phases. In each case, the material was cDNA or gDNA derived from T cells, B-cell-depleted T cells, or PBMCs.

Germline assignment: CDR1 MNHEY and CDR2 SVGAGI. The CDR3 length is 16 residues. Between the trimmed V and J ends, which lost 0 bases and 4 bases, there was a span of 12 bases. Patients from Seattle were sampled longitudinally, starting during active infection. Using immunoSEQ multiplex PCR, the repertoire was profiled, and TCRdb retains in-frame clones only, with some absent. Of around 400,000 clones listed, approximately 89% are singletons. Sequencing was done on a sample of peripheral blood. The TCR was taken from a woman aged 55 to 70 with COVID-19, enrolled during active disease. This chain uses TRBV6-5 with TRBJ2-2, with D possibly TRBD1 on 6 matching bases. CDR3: CASSYSYRAGTGELFF. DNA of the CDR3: TGTGCCAGCAGTTACTCTTACAGGGCCGGCACCGGGGAGCTGTTTTTT.